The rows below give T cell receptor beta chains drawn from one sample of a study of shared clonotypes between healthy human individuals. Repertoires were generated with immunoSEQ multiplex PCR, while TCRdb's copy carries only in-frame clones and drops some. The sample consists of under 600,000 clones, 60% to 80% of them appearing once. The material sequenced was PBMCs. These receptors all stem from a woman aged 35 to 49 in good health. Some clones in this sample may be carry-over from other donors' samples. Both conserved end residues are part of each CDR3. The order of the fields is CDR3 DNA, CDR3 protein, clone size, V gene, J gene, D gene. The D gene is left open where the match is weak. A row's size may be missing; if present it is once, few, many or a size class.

DNA: TGTGCCAGCAGTAGAAGCGGGAGCTCCTACAATGAGCAGTTCTTC
CDR3: CASSRSGSSYNEQFF
size: .
V: TRBV27
J: TRBJ2-1
D: TRBD2

DNA: TGCGCCAGCAGCCAAGATAGGCTAGCGGGAGAGGTAGGCGCCTACGAGCAGTACTTC
CDR3: CASSQDRLAGEVGAYEQYF
size: .
V: TRBV4-3
J: TRBJ2-7
D: TRBD2

DNA: TGTGCCAGCAGTTTAAGTAGCGGGAGGGTGTACGAGCAGTACTTC
CDR3: CASSLSSGRVYEQYF
size: .
V: TRBV27
J: TRBJ2-7
D: TRBD2

DNA: TGTGCCAGCAGCGTAGCTCCAGGGGTTTACTACGAGCAGTACTTC
CDR3: CASSVAPGVYYEQYF
size: .
V: TRBV9
J: TRBJ2-7
D: .

DNA: TGCGCCAGCAGCTTGTACGAGGGATTCCTAGATACGCAGTATTTT
CDR3: CASSLYEGFLDTQYF
size: .
V: TRBV5-1
J: TRBJ2-3
D: .

DNA: TGTGCCAGCAGTGGACTAGGGGGCAATCAGCCCCAGCATTTT
CDR3: CASSGLGGNQPQHF
size: .
V: TRBV2
J: TRBJ1-5
D: .

DNA: TGTGCCAGCTCACCACGGACTAGCGGAAACTACGAGCAGTACTTC
CDR3: CASSPRTSGNYEQYF
size: .
V: TRBV18
J: TRBJ2-7
D: TRBD2

DNA: TGTGCCAGCAGGTGGCCCTCTGGAAACACCATATATTTT
CDR3: CASRWPSGNTIYF
size: .
V: TRBV6-1
J: TRBJ1-3
D: .

DNA: TGTGCCACCAGCAGAGGGGACCGGGACGCTGGAAACACCATATATTTT
CDR3: CATSRGDRDAGNTIYF
size: .
V: TRBV15
J: TRBJ1-3
D: .

DNA: TGTGCCTGGAGTGTAGGGGAAAAACTGTTTTTT
CDR3: CAWSVGEKLFF
size: .
V: TRBV30
J: TRBJ1-4
D: .

DNA: TGTGCCAGCAGTTTAAGGGCGAGGGACACTGAAGCTTTCTTT
CDR3: CASSLRARDTEAFF
size: .
V: TRBV28
J: TRBJ1-1
D: .

DNA: TGTGCCACCCGGATGGCGAGGATAAACCACGAGCAGTACTTC
CDR3: CATRMARINHEQYF
size: .
V: TRBV6-5
J: TRBJ2-7
D: .

DNA: TGTGCCAGCAGCCCCGGACTAGCGGGATATACCGGGGAGCTGTTTTTT
CDR3: CASSPGLAGYTGELFF
size: .
V: TRBV7-6
J: TRBJ2-2
D: TRBD2

DNA: TGTGCCAGCAGCTCCCATAACAACCGACAGGGGGACGAGCAGTACTTC
CDR3: CASSSHNNRQGDEQYF
size: .
V: TRBV5-4
J: TRBJ2-7
D: TRBD1

DNA: TGCGCCAGCAGCTTGGAAACAAGCGGGTACAATGAGCAGTTCTTC
CDR3: CASSLETSGYNEQFF
size: many
V: TRBV5-1
J: TRBJ2-1
D: .

DNA: TGTGCCAGCAACACCTACGAGCAGTACTTC
CDR3: CASNTYEQYF
size: .
V: TRBV27
J: TRBJ2-7
D: .

DNA: TGTGCCAGCAGTTTTCAAGGGCCTGGGGCCAACGTCCTGACTTTC
CDR3: CASSFQGPGANVLTF
size: .
V: TRBV27
J: TRBJ2-6
D: .

DNA: TGCAGCGTTGAAGGCCAGGGTTTCACCGGGGAGCTGTTTTTT
CDR3: CSVEGQGFTGELFF
size: .
V: TRBV29-1
J: TRBJ2-2
D: .

DNA: TGTGCCAGCAGTTTGACCTCCGACAGACGGCCACAGTACTTC
CDR3: CASSLTSDRRPQYF
size: .
V: TRBV28
J: TRBJ2-7
D: .

DNA: TGTGCCAGCAGCTTAGCGGGACAGGGGAGTTCACCCCTCCACTTT
CDR3: CASSLAGQGSSPLHF
size: .
V: TRBV7-6
J: TRBJ1-6
D: TRBD1

DNA: TGTGCCAGCAGTGAAAGTGCAGTCACAGATACGCAGTATTTT
CDR3: CASSESAVTDTQYF
size: .
V: TRBV6-1
J: TRBJ2-3
D: .

DNA: TGTGCCAGCAGCCCCCAGGCGGGCCAAGGTTACAATGAGCAGTTCTTC
CDR3: CASSPQAGQGYNEQFF
size: .
V: TRBV11-1
J: TRBJ2-1
D: .